The present entry profiles one T cell receptor (beta chain) with its context. Its specificity is not known. Treatment of the sample: 15 to 20 received Ad26.COV2.S at low or high dose, single or two shots; 5 received placebo; per-sample allocation not given. Sampling happened 63 days after the first vaccine or placebo injection. Participants' vaccine, an Ad26 vector, delivered Wuhan-strain SARS-CoV-2 spike. These data are taken from a study of Ad26.COV2.S vaccination and SARS-CoV-2 variants. Overall study context: As a participant in COV1001, the donor was in the Ad26.COV2.S trial arm. Study-wide points: Measures of TCR breadth and depth may have fallen short of total T cell responses.

Sequenced by immunoSEQ multiplex PCR; TCRdb stores in-frame clones only, minus some. The sample has roughly 380,000 clones; 80% to 90% are singletons. This material consisted of peripheral blood, taken in a trial of Ad26.COV2.S vaccine versus placebo. This sequence originates from a person aged 18-60 years who received the Ad26.COV2.S COVID-19 vaccine or a placebo.

The CDR3 is CASSYSSGNTGELFF. CDR3 sequence (DNA): TGTGCCAGCAGTTACTCCAGCGGGAACACCGGGGAGCTGTTTTTT. This chain links TRBV6-5 with TRBJ2-2; possibly TRBD2 for D (5 bases). V lost 0 bases and J lost 1, with 6 bases in between. CDR3 length: 15 amino acids. The V gene's germline CDR1 is MNHEY and CDR2 SVGAGI.